This paragraph covers one TCR beta chain sequence. This clonotype was counted a single time. Its antigen remains undetermined. No much larger clonotype is one base removed from it; base qualities were not supplied. A read on its own is weak evidence. Receptor amplification or capture employed PCR. Sequencing was performed on an Illumina HiSeq 2500. TCR libraries were prepared with molecular barcoding, using unique molecular identifiers to normalize TCRbeta repertoire quantification. TCRdb itself trimmed the public reads at Q25 with fastp, ran MiXCR and retained productive beta chains. Entries are consolidated by CDR3 protein sequence, retaining the most common genes and DNA. Recorded for this sample are approximately 430,000 distinct CDR3 sequences; roughly 17% of them occurred a single time. The biggest ten clones account for around 28% of the sample. The data were obtained in a study of T-cell reconstitution after alpha-beta-depleted transplantation in children listed by TCRdb under 2016. For the study in its entirety: Using TCR repertoire profiling, the study followed T-cell immune reconstitution in a quantitative way in children after TCRalphabeta/CD19-depleted allogeneic hematopoietic cell transplantation. Broader findings and caveats from the paper: In some patients, high TCRbeta diversity at day 60 was attributed to recipient T cells and intrathymic progenitors that had survived conditioning. Over subsequent months, a decline in hyperexpanded clone frequencies was noted, and after one year, T-cell counts and TCRbeta diversity were mostly ascribed to newly produced T cells. The apparently early alphabetaT-cell count recovery about two months after transplant was reportedly dependent on only several hundred rapidly expanded clones derived from non-depleted graft cells.

V and J lose 0 bases and 2 bases, and a span of 16 bases separates them. Per the germline V gene (reference sequence), SGHKS is the CDR1 and YYEKEE is the CDR2. The CDR3 contains 17 residues, cysteine and phenylalanine counted. Only CDR3 DNA remains: 51 bases, in frame from the first base. Taken with the paper, the label for treatment or condition translates to: allogeneic hematopoietic cell transplantation with graft depleted of TCRalphabeta T cells and CD19 B cells. Transplant recipients were children who received TCRalphabeta/CD19-depleted allogeneic hematopoietic cell grafts. The sequence is built from TRBV5-5 and TRBJ2-3, with the D gene uncertain. Here the sequenced sample was PBMCs, mostly from graft donor cells, taken 360 days after TCRalphabeta/CD19-depleted stem cell transplant. The TCR originated in a boy younger than two who had a stem cell transplant for Wiskott-Aldrich syndrome, so the T cells may come from the graft donor. The CDR3: CASSLVFTSLSTDTQYF. At the DNA level, the sequence is TGTGCCAGCAGCTTGGTTTTTACAAGTCTCTCCACAGATACGCAGTATTTT.